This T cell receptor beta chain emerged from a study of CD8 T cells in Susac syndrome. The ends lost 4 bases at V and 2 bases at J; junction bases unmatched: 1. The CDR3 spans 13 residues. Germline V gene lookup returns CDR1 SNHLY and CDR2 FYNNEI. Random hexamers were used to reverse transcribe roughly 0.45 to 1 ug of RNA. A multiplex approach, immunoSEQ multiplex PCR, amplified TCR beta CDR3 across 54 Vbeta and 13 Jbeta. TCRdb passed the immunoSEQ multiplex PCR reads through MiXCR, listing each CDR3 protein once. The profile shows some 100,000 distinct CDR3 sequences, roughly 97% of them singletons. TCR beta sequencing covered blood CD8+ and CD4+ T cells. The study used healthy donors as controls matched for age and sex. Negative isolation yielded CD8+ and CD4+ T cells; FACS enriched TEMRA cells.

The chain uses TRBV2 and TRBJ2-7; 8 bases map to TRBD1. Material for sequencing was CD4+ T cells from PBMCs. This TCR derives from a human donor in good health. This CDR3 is CASSGGQAYEQYF. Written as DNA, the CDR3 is TGTGCCAGCAGTGGGGGACAGGCCTACGAGCAGTACTTC.